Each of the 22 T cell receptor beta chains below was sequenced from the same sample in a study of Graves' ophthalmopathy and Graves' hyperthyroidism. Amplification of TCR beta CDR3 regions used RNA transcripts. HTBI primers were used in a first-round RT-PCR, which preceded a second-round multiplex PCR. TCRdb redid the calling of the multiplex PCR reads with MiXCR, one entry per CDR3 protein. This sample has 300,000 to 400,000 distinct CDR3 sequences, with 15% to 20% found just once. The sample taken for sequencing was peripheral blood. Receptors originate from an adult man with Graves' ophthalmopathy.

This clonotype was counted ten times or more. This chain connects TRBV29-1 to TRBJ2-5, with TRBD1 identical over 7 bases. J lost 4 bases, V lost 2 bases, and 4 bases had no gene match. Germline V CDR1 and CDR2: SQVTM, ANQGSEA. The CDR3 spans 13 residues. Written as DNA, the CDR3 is TGCAGCGTTGAACAACAGGGGCCAGAGACCCAGTACTTC. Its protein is CSVEQQGPETQYF.

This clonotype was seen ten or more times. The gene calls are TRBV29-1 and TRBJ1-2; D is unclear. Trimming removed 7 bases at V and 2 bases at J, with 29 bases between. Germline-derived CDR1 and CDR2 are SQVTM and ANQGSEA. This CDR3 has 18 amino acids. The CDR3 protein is CSAWPTGFDSTINYGYTF. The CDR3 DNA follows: TGCAGCGCTTGGCCGACGGGATTCGACTCCACCATAAACTATGGCTACACCTTC.

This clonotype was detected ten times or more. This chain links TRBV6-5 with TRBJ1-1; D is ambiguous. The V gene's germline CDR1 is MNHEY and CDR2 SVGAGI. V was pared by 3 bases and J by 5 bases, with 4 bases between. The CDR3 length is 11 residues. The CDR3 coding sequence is TGTGCCAGCAGTTATGGTACTGAAGCTTTCTTT. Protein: CASSYGTEAFF.

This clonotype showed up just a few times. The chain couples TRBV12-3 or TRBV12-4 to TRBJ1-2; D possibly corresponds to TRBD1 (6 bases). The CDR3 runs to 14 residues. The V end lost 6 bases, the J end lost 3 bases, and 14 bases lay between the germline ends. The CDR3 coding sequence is TGTGCCAGCAGCGAACAGGGCTACTACTATGGCTACACCTTC. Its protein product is CASSEQGYYYGYTF.

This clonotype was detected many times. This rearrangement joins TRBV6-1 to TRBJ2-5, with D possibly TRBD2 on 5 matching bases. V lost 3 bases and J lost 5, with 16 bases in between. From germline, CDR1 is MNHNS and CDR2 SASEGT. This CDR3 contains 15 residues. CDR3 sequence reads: CASSENDGVSETQYF. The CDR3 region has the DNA TGTGCCAGCAGTGAGAATGACGGGGTATCGGAGACCCAGTACTTC.

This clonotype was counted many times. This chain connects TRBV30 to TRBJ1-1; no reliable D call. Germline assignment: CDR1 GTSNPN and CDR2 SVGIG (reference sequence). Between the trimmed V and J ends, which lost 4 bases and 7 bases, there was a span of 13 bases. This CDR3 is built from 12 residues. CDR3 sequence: CAWNHRHLEAFF. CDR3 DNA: TGTGCCTGGAACCACCGACATCTTGAAGCTTTCTTT.

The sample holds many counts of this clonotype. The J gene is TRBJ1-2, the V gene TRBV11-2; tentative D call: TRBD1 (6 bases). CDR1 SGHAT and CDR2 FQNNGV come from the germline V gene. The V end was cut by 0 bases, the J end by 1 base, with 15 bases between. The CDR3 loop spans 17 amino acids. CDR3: CASSLDLPGADNYGYTF. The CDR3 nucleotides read TGTGCCAGCAGCTTAGATCTCCCGGGGGCGGATAACTATGGCTACACCTTC.

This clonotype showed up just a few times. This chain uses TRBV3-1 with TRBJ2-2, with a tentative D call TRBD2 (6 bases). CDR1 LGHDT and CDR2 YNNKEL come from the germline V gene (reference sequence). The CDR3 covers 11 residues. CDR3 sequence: CVVAATGELFF. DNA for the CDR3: TGTGTGGTAGCGGCCACCGGGGAGCTGTTTTTT.

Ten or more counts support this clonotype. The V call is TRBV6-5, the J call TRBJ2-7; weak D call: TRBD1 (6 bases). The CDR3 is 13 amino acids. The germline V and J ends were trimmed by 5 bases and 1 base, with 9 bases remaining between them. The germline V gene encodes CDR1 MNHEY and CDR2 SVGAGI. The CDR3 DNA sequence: TGTGCCAGCAGTACCGGACAGTCCTACGAGCAGTACTTC. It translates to CASSTGQSYEQYF.

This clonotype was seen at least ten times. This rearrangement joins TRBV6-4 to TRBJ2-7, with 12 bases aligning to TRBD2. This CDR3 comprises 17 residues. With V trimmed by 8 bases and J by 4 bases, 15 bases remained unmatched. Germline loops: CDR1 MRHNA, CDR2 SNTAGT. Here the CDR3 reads CASRELSWTSGTYEQYF. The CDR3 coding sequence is TGTGCCAGCCGAGAGCTTTCCTGGACTAGCGGGACATACGAGCAGTACTTC.

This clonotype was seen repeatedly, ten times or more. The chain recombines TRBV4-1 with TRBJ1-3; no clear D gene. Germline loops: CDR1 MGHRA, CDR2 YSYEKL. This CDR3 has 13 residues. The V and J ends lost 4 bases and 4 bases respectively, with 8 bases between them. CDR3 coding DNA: TGCGCCAGCAGCCCCGAAGGAGGAAACACCATATATTTT. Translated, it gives CASSPEGGNTIYF.

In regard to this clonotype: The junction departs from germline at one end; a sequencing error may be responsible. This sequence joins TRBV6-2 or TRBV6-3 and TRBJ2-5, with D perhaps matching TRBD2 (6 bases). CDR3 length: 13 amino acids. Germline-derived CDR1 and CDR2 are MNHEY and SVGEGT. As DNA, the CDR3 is TGTGGCAGCCTGCTGGGACTTCGGGAGACCCAGTACTTC. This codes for CGSLLGLRETQYF.

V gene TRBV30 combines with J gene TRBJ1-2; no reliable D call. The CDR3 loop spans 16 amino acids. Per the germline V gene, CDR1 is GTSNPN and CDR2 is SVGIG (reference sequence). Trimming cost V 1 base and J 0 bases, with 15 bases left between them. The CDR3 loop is CAWSGELDSANYGYTF. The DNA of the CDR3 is TGTGCCTGGAGTGGAGAATTGGATTCGGCTAACTATGGCTACACCTTC.

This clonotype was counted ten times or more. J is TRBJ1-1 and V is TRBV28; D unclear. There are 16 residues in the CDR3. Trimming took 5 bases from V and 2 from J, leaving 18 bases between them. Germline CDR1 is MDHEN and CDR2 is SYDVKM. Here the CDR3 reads CASSEIVGRRNTEAFF. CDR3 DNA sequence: TGTGCCAGCAGTGAGATCGTTGGACGGCGAAACACTGAAGCTTTCTTT.

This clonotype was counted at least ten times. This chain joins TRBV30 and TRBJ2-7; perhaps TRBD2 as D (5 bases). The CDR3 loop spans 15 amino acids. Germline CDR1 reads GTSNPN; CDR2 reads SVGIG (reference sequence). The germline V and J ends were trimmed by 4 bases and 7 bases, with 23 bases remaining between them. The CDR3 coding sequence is TGTGCCTGGAACCAGAGGGCTTCCTCGATAGGGGAGCAGTACTTC. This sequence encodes CAWNQRASSIGEQYF.

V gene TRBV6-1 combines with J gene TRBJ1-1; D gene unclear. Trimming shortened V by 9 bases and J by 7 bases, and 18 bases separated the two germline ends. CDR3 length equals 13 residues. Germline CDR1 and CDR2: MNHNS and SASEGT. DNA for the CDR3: TGTGCCAGTAGTCCCAGAGACACTAATGAAGCTTTCTTT. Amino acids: CASSPRDTNEAFF.

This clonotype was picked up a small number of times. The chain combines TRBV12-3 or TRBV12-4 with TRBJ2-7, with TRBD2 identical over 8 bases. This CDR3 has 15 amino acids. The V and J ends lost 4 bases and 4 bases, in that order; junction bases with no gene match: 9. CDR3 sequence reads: CASSYILAGRYEQYF. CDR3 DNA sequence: TGTGCCAGCAGTTATATTCTAGCGGGTCGATACGAGCAGTACTTC.

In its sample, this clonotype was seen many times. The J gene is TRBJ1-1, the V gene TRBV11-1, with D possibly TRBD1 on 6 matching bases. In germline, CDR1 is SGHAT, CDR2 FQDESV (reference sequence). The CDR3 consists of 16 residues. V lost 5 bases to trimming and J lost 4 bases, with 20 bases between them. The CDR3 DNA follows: TGTGCCAGCAGCCGTAATAGGGGGGAATTGACCACTGAAGCTTTCTTT. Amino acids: CASSRNRGELTTEAFF.

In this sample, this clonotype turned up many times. CDR3 region: CASSYSYGYTF. CDR3 nucleotides: TGTGCCAGCAGTTACTCCTATGGCTACACCTTC. The chain uses TRBV6-2 or TRBV6-3 and TRBJ1-2; D not certain. Trimming shortened V by 0 bases and J by 4 bases, and 0 bases separated the two germline ends. The V gene's germline CDR1 is MNHEY and CDR2 SVGEGT. This CDR3 has 11 residues.

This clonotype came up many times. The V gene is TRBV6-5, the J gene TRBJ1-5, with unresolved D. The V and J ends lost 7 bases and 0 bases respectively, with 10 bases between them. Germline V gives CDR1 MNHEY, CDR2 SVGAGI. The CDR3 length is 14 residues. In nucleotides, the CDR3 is TGTGCCAGCAACCCGAATCTTAGCAATCAGCCCCAGCATTTT. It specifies CASNPNLSNQPQHF.

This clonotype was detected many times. As DNA, the CDR3 is TGCAGTGCCGAAGTGGGCTGGAACACTGAAGCTTTCTTT. This gives the protein CSAEVGWNTEAFF. The V gene is TRBV20-1, the J gene TRBJ1-1; D gene ambiguous. The V and J ends lost 6 bases and 1 base respectively, with 12 bases between them. This CDR3 contains 13 residues. Per the germline V gene, CDR1 is DFQATT and CDR2 is SNEGSKA (reference sequence).

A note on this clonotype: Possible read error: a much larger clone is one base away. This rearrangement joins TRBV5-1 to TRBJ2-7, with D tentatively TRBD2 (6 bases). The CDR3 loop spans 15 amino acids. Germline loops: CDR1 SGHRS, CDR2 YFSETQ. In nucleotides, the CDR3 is TGCGTCAGCAGCTTGGTTAGCGGAGATCCCTACGAGCAGTACTTC. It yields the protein CVSSLVSGDPYEQYF.